The rows below give T cell receptor beta chains drawn from one sample of a study of tumor-infiltrating lymphocytes in primary liver carcinoma. TCRdb recomputed calls from the multiplex PCR reads with MiXCR, one row per CDR3 protein. Altogether 20,000 to 25,000 distinct CDR3 sequences are present, 80% being singletons, with the ten largest covering less than 40%. Sequenced input: liver tumor tissue from sampling region 2. Source of these receptors: a woman aged 25 to 45 with primary liver carcinoma and hepatitis B virus infection. The CDR3 runs from the conserved cysteine through the conserved F or W. A D gene is named only where the DNA matches it firmly. Expanded clones are given a class, and other clones once, few, many or no size at all.

abundance | j_gene | d_gene | v_gene | CDR3nt | CDR3aa
. | TRBJ2-7 | TRBD2 | TRBV28 | TGTGCCAGCAATTCGCCTTGGCTAGCGGGAATCACCGTGCAGTACTTC | CASNSPWLAGITVQYF
. | TRBJ2-7 | TRBD1 | TRBV4-2 | TGTGCCAGCAGCCAGGAACACCTAGGACAGGGGGGACCGCACGAGGAGCACTTC | CASSQEHLGQGGPHEEHF
. | TRBJ2-3 | . | TRBV12-3/TRBV12-4 | TGTGTCAGCAGTTTTCCCCCTCCTAACATAGATACGCAGTATTTT | CVSSFPPPNIDTQYF
once | TRBJ2-5 | TRBD2 | TRBV11-3 | TGTGCCAGGAGCCCTAGTTTACTAGCGGGAGTTAAGGGAGAGACCCAGTACTTC | CARSPSLLAGVKGETQYF
. | TRBJ2-2 | TRBD1 | TRBV7-9 | TGTGTCAGCAGCTTTACAGGGGGCACCGGGGAGCTGTCTTTT | CVSSFTGGTGELSF
. | TRBJ2-7 | TRBD2 | TRBV11-3 | TGTGCCAACAGCCAACTAGCGGGGGGGGGGTATAAGCAGTACTTC | CANSQLAGGGYKQYF
. | TRBJ2-2 | . | TRBV29-1 | TGCAGCGTTGTTGGCTGGACCTGGGATCTGTTTTTT | CSVVGWTWDLFF
. | TRBJ1-5 | . | TRBV7-9 | TGTGCCAATAACCCCCGGGAGAACAATCAGCCCCAGCATTTT | CANNPRENNQPQHF
. | TRBJ1-1 | . | TRBV13 | TGCGCCAGCAGGACAAGGGGTACAAACACTGAAGCTTTCTTT | CASRTRGTNTEAFF
. | TRBJ2-2 | . | TRBV6-1 | TGTGCCAGCAGTGAACCGCTGGGACGTTTCGGGGAGCTGTTATTT | CASSEPLGRFGELLF
. | TRBJ2-2 | TRBD2 | TRBV4-3 | TGCGCCAGCACCGTACTAGCGGGAGGGCCCCCTTCTAACACCGGGGAGCTGTTTTTT | CASTVLAGGPPSNTGELFF
. | TRBJ2-3 | TRBD2 | TRBV11-2 | TGTGCTATCAGCTTCATCTTTGGGACTAGCGGGAGTTTAGATACGCAGTATTTT | CAISFIFGTSGSLDTQYF
. | TRBJ2-1 | TRBD2 | TRBV11-2 | TGTGCAAGCAGTCTCTTAGCGGGAAAGGGTGAGCAGCTCTTC | CASSLLAGKGEQLF
. | TRBJ2-1 | . | TRBV11-2 | TGTGCCAGCAGCTTATATCGGCTAGTTAGTGAGCAGTTCTTC | CASSLYRLVSEQFF
. | TRBJ2-1 | . | TRBV2 | TGTGCCGGTCTACTTAGCTCCTACAATGAGCAATTCTTC | CAGLLSSYNEQFF
. | TRBJ2-1 | . | TRBV10-3 | TGTAGCACCAGTCCCACGGCGACCCGGGATGAGCAGTTCTTC | CSTSPTATRDEQFF
. | TRBJ2-5 | . | TRBV11-2 | TGTGTTAGCAGCCCGCCCACTAAAGAGACCCAGTACTTC | CVSSPPTKETQYF
. | TRBJ2-3 | . | TRBV11-1 | TGTGCCTGCAGCTTAGGATATCTCCGCGAGCAGTATTTT | CACSLGYLREQYF
medium-sized | TRBJ1-5 | TRBD1 | TRBV6-1 | TGTGCCAGCAGTCCCCCCACAGGGGAGAGGCGGCCCCAGCATTTT | CASSPPTGERRPQHF
. | TRBJ1-2 | . | TRBV6-5 | TGTGCCAGCAGTTATAGCGGACGGGGCAACGGCTACACCTTC | CASSYSGRGNGYTF
. | TRBJ2-2 | . | TRBV6-1 | TGTGAAAGCAGTGCCGTCGGAGAGCTGTTTTTT | CESSAVGELFF
. | TRBJ1-4 | . | TRBV28 | TGTGCCGGCAGCTTACTACAGTTTAATGAAAAACTGTTTTTT | CAGSLLQFNEKLFF
once | TRBJ2-2 | TRBD2 | TRBV7-8 | TGTGCCAGCAGCTCCTCTAGACTAGCTGGAGAGGACACCGGGGACCTGTTTTTT | CASSSSRLAGEDTGDLFF
once | TRBJ2-3 | . | TRBV30 | TGTGCGTGGGTGGCGGTGGATTCGCAGTATTTT | CAWVAVDSQYF
. | TRBJ2-5 | . | TRBV11-2 | TGTGCCAGCAGATTATCAGGGACCGCAAGAGTTGGGGCCCGGCCCCAGTATTTC | CASRLSGTARVGARPQYF
. | TRBJ1-1 | . | TRBV29-1 | TGCAGCGTTATCAGCGGGAGAACCACAGAAGCCTTCTTT | CSVISGRTTEAFF
. | TRBJ2-7 | . | TRBV4-2 | TGTGCCAACAACCAGGAACACCTAGGAAAGGGGGGACCGCGCGAGCAGTACTTC | CANNQEHLGKGGPREQYF
. | TRBJ2-6 | . | TRBV5-8 | TGTGCCAGCACCATGACGGGCTTCTCTGGGCCCAAGGTCCTGACTTTC | CASTMTGFSGPKVLTF
. | TRBJ2-2 | . | TRBV6-1 | TGTGTCAGCAGTGAAACCCTTCCCGGGGGCGCCGCGTGCACCGGGGAGCTGTTTTTT | CVSSETLPGGAACTGELFF
. | TRBJ2-1 | . | TRBV4-2 | TGTGCCAGCAGCCAAGTAGTGGGCGTCCGAAACTCCTACAATGAACAGTTCTTC | CASSQVVGVRNSYNEQFF
. | TRBJ2-5 | TRBD2 | TRBV4-1 | TGCGCTAGCAAGATCGAGACTAGCGGGAGCGTAGGGACCCAGTACTTC | CASKIETSGSVGTQYF
many | TRBJ2-3 | TRBD2 | TRBV4-3 | TGCGCTAGCAGCCAAGAAGGTCTAGCGGGAGGGCCAACAGATACGCGGTATTTT | CASSQEGLAGGPTDTRYF
many | TRBJ2-3 | . | TRBV2 | TGTGCCAGCAGTTCCGGGACGGCTAGCACAGATACGCAGTATTTT | CASSSGTASTDTQYF
. | TRBJ1-2 | . | TRBV11-1 | TGTGCCAGCAGACCTTCGACCGTGACGTCCTATGGCTATACCTTC | CASRPSTVTSYGYTF
. | TRBJ2-1 | . | TRBV12-3/TRBV12-4 | TGTGCCAGCAGCCTGTGCGGGACTGGCAGACTTGAGCAGTTCTTC | CASSLCGTGRLEQFF
once | TRBJ2-1 | TRBD2 | TRBV10-3 | TGTGCCATCAGTGAGTGGGCGGCGGGAGCCTACAATGAACAGTTCTTC | CAISEWAAGAYNEQFF
. | TRBJ2-3 | TRBD2 | TRBV14 | TGTTCCAGTAGACAAGACGTGCTAGCGGGAGAAGATACGCAGTATTTT | CSSRQDVLAGEDTQYF
. | TRBJ2-7 | TRBD1 | TRBV11-2 | TGTGCCAGCAGCCTCCTGACAGGGGGTAACGAGCAGTATTTC | CASSLLTGGNEQYF
. | TRBJ2-2 | TRBD2 | TRBV9 | TGTGCCAGCAGCGCGGGAGGAACCGGGGAGCTGTATTTT | CASSAGGTGELYF
. | TRBJ2-2 | TRBD2 | TRBV11-3 | TGTGCCAACAGCTTACGCCGGATTAACGGGAGGGCCGGAGAGGGCGGGGAGCTGTTTTTT | CANSLRRINGRAGEGGELFF